Listed here are 14 T cell receptor beta chains from one sample, sequenced in a study of T cell repertoires in cytomegalovirus infection. Which antigens these TCRs recognize remains unknown. Each CDR3 protein is one row after TCRdb ran MiXCR on the reads. The data hold approximately 910,000 distinct CDR3 sequences, with around 32% observed a single time. The sequences come from cultured CD8+ T cells from PBMCs, collected from culture after CMV antigen stimulation. The source is a human donor in good health (CMV status not recorded). Some clones in this sample may be carry-over from other donors' samples.

In nucleotides, the CDR3 is TGTGCCAGCAGCAGAAAGGGACAGAACTATGGCTACACCTTC. This sequence encodes CASSRKGQNYGYTF. The rearrangement links TRBV7-1 to TRBJ1-2; 7 bases are shared with TRBD1. TRBV7-1 is recorded as an ORF, its role being uncertain. J lost 2 bases, V lost 5 bases, and 5 bases had no gene match. The CDR3 is 14 residues long.

The chain combines TRBV7-9 with TRBJ2-7; D unclear. V lost 3 bases, J lost 4 bases, and 16 bases lay in between. CDR3 length: 15 amino acids. CDR1 SEHNR and CDR2 FQNEAQ come from the germline V gene (reference sequence). CDR3 DNA sequence: TGTGCCAGCAGCTTTACGGATCACCCCACTTACGAGCAGTACGTC. Translating it yields CASSFTDHPTYEQYV.

This clonotype was detected ten times or more. This chain connects TRBV7-2 to TRBJ2-3; possible D gene TRBD1, 6 bases. Germline V gene data show CDR1 as SGHTA and CDR2 as FQGNSA. CDR3 length: 16 amino acids. V was shortened by 3 bases and J by 3 bases, with 16 bases between the two germline ends. The CDR3 reads CASSFYRVSGTDTQYF. The CDR3 coding sequence is TGTGCCAGCAGCTTTTACAGGGTTTCTGGAACAGATACGCAGTATTTT.

This clonotype was seen a handful of times. V usage is TRBV7-6 and J usage is TRBJ2-7; D may be TRBD1 or TRBD2 (5 bases each). V was pared by 4 bases and J by 1 base, with 14 bases between. The CDR3 sequence is 15 residues long. The germline gives CDR1 SGHVS, CDR2 FNYEAQ. The CDR3 nucleotides read TGTGCCAGCAGCTCCCGGGACGGACTTTCCTACGAGCAGTACTTC. Translation: CASSSRDGLSYEQYF.

Ten or more counts support this clonotype. The rearrangement joins TRBV28 to TRBJ1-1, with 8 nucleotides matching TRBD1. With V trimmed by 3 bases and J by 4 bases, 4 bases remained unmatched. The CDR3 spans 14 residues. Germline V gene sequence: CDR1 MDHEN, CDR2 SYDVKM. The chain's CDR3 is CASSLRQGATEAFF. The CDR3, as DNA: TGTGCCAGCAGTTTGCGTCAGGGGGCCACTGAAGCTTTCTTT. Variable domain in full (rest from reference TRBV28 and TRBJ1-1): DVKVTQSSRYLVKRTGEKVFLECVQDMDHENMFWYRQDPGLGLRLIYFSYDVKMKEKGDIPEGYSVSREKKERFSLILESASTNQTSMYLCASSLRQGATEAFFGQGTRLTVV.

This clonotype was detected only a few times. The gene calls are TRBV7-8 and TRBJ1-1; D may be TRBD1 (6 bases). Germline V gene sequence: CDR1 SGHVS, CDR2 FQNEAQ. V lost 3 bases, J lost 8 bases, and 10 bases lay in between. The CDR3 has 12 amino acids. The CDR3 protein is CASSLNREEAFF. The CDR3 DNA reads TGTGCCAGCAGCTTGAACAGGGAGGAAGCTTTCTTT.

This clonotype was observed a few times. This chain uses TRBV28 with TRBJ2-5; unclear D gene. Deletions cut 6 bases from V and 2 bases from J, with 22 bases between. Germline CDR1 and CDR2: MDHEN and SYDVKM. CDR3 length: 17 amino acids. The CDR3 is CASSLEEKSDLQETQYF. DNA for the CDR3: TGTGCCAGCAGCCTTGAAGAGAAAAGTGACCTTCAAGAGACCCAGTACTTC.

In this sample, this clonotype turned up a few times. The V call is TRBV10-3, the J call TRBJ1-1, with 8 bases aligning to TRBD1. Germline V gene sequence: CDR1 ENHRY, CDR2 SYGVKD. The CDR3 length is 14 residues. The trim removed 6 bases at V and 4 bases at J, leaving 7 bases unmatched. The CDR3 DNA is TGTGCCATCAGGTCACGGACAGGGATCACTGAAGCTTTCTTT. Amino acids: CAIRSRTGITEAFF.

This clonotype was seen a few times. The chain couples TRBV7-9 to TRBJ2-7, with TRBD1 matching over 8 bases. The CDR3 runs 19 residues. Germline V gene lookup returns CDR1 SEHNR and CDR2 FQNEAQ (reference sequence). V trimming: 6 bases; J trimming: 1 base; junction bases outside the gene matches: 20. The CDR3 reads CASSGQGSWQMGWSYEQYV. The CDR3 DNA sequence: TGTGCCAGCAGTGGACAGGGCTCGTGGCAAATGGGTTGGTCCTACGAGCAGTACGTC.

The genes are TRBV7-9 and TRBJ2-5; D not certain. V was cut by 2 bases and J by 4 bases, with 14 bases left in between. Germline CDR1 reads SEHNR; CDR2 reads FQNEAQ (reference sequence). CDR3 size: 15 residues. The CDR3 protein is CASSLLLTGPETQYF. CDR3 sequence (DNA): TGTGCCAGCAGCTTACTCTTGACGGGCCCAGAGACCCAGTACTTC.

This clonotype appeared many times. The gene calls are TRBV7-6 and TRBJ2-6; D ambiguous. Germline loops: CDR1 SGHVS, CDR2 FNYEAQ. V lost 1 base and J 0 bases, leaving 4 bases between the germline ends. The CDR3 sequence is 15 residues long. CDR3 sequence (DNA): TGTGCCAGCAGCTTAGGTCGCTCTGGGGCCAACGTCCTGACTTTC. Amino acid sequence: CASSLGRSGANVLTF.

The gene calls are TRBV29-1 and TRBJ1-2; no definite D call. Germline values: CDR1 SQVTM, CDR2 ANQGSEA. Trimming removed 0 bases at V and 3 bases at J, with 5 bases between. CDR3 length: 12 residues. The CDR3 DNA follows: TGCAGCGTTGAAGATCGAGACTATGGCTACACCTTC. As protein: CSVEDRDYGYTF.

As for this clonotype: Relative to the germline gene, one junction end is altered; a read error may explain this. The chain combines TRBV28 with TRBJ1-5; 7 nucleotides agree with TRBD1. Germline V gives CDR1 MDHEN, CDR2 SYDVKM. CDR3 length equals 16 residues. The CDR3 nucleotides read TGTGTCAGCAGTTTATTCTCAGGGGGGAACAATCAGCCCCAGCATTTT. It translates to CVSSLFSGGNNQPQHF.

There are a few counts of this clonotype. The chain uses TRBV2 and TRBJ1-5; D uncertain. CDR3 length equals 15 residues. V was cut by 1 base and J by 0 bases, with 7 bases left in between. Germline V gives CDR1 SNHLY, CDR2 FYNNEI. This chain's CDR3 is CASSEDTASNQPQHF. The DNA for the CDR3 is TGTGCCAGCAGTGAAGACACTGCTAGCAATCAGCCCCAGCATTTT.